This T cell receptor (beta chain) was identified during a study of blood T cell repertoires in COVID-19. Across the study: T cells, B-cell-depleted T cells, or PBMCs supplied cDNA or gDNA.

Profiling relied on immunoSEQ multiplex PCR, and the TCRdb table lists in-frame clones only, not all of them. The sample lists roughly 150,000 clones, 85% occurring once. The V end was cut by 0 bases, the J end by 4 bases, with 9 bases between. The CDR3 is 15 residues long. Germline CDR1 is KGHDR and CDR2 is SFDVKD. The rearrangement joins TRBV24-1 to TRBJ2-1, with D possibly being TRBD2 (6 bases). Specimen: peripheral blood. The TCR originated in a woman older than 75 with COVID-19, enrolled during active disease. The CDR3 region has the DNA TGTGCCACCAGTGATTTGGGGACTGCGTACAATGAGCAGTTCTTC. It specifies CATSDLGTAYNEQFF.